Listed here are 23 T cell receptor beta chains from one sample, sequenced in a study of blood T cell repertoires in COVID-19. Only in-frame clones appear in the TCRdb table, and some are missing; sequencing was by immunoSEQ multiplex PCR. The sample yields roughly 200,000 clones, approximately 85% seen once. The sequenced sample was peripheral blood. The receptor source for this set is a human donor with active or convalescent COVID-19. The donor label of this sample is uncertain.

CDR3 DNA: TGTGCCAGCAGCTTGGCGGCAGGGAAGGTGAACACTGAAGCTTTCTTT. Amino acid sequence: CASSLAAGKVNTEAFF. The rearrangement links TRBV5-6 to TRBJ1-1, with D possibly being TRBD1 (5 bases). The CDR3 totals 16 residues. The V and J ends lost 0 bases and 0 bases respectively, with 12 bases between them. Germline V gene lookup returns CDR1 SGHDT and CDR2 YYEEEE.

This clone occurred a few times. The rearrangement joins TRBV2 to TRBJ2-2; 8 nucleotides align to TRBD2. This CDR3 is 18 amino acids long. Germline lookup yields CDR1 SNHLY and CDR2 FYNNEI. V trimming: 0 bases; J trimming: 7 bases; junction bases outside the gene matches: 13. This CDR3 is CASSEAITGGSLGGELFF. DNA of the CDR3: TGTGCCAGCAGTGAAGCGATCACGGGAGGGTCTCTGGGCGGGGAGCTGTTTTTT. The whole variable domain, remainder taken from reference TRBV2 and TRBJ2-2, is EPEVTQTPSHQVTQMGQEVILRCVPISNHLYFYWYRQILGQKVEFLVSFYNNEISEKSEIFDDQFSVERPDGSNFTLKIRSTKLEDSAMYFCASSEAITGGSLGGELFFGEGSRLTVL.

The genes are TRBV6-6 and TRBJ2-3, with 8 bases aligning to TRBD2. V lost 6 bases to trimming and J lost 9 bases; unmatched junction nucleotides: 8. The CDR3 covers 13 residues. Germline CDR1 and CDR2: MNHNY and SVGAGI (reference sequence). The CDR3 spells CASSLRLAGTQYF. The CDR3 region has the DNA TGTGCCAGCAGCCTCAGATTAGCGGGGACGCAGTATTTT.

The chain uses TRBV6-5 and TRBJ1-5; D call uncertain. V was trimmed by 6 bases and J by 0 bases, leaving 6 bases between them. Per the germline V gene, CDR1 is MNHEY and CDR2 is SVGAGI. The CDR3 is made up of 13 amino acids. CDR3 sequence: CASRGDSNQPQHF. CDR3 in DNA: TGTGCCAGCAGGGGCGATAGCAATCAGCCCCAGCATTTT.

The V call is TRBV4-3, the J call TRBJ1-4, with D perhaps TRBD1 (6 bases). The V and J ends lost 3 bases and 3 bases respectively, with 14 bases between them. Germline V CDR1 and CDR2: LGHNA, YSLEER. The CDR3 has 16 amino acids. The CDR3 nucleotides are TGCGCCAGCAGCCAGGGGGCCGACAGACCTAATGAAAAACTGTTTTTT. It encodes CASSQGADRPNEKLFF.

The gene calls are TRBV9 and TRBJ2-5; 8 nucleotides match TRBD2. V trimming: 4 bases; J trimming: 1 base; junction bases outside the gene matches: 9. The CDR3 runs to 16 residues. Germline V lookup: CDR1 SGDLS, CDR2 YYNGEE. The CDR3 DNA sequence: TGTGCCAGCAGCCCCTATATAGCGGGAACCCAAGAGACCCAGTACTTC. It is translated as CASSPYIAGTQETQYF. Combining the CDR3 with reference TRBV9 and TRBJ2-5 gives the whole variable domain DSGVTQTPKHLITATGQRVTLRCSPRSGDLSVYWYQQSLDQGLQFLIQYYNGEERAKGNILERFSAQQFPDLHSELNLSSLELGDSALYFCASSPYIAGTQETQYFGPGTRLLVL.

This chain connects TRBV12-3 or TRBV12-4 to TRBJ1-1; D ambiguous. Trimming took off 1 base at V and 10 bases at J, with 10 bases between the two ends. The CDR3 is 12 amino acids. The CDR3 protein is CASSLGYFGAFF. The CDR3 DNA follows: TGTGCCAGCAGTTTAGGATATTTCGGAGCTTTCTTT.

This clone was seen once. The chain recombines TRBV6-5 with TRBJ1-3, with TRBD1 identical over 8 bases. The CDR3 runs 14 residues. Germline CDR1 reads MNHEY; CDR2 reads SVGAGI. The ends lost 5 bases at V and 4 bases at J; junction bases unmatched: 4. The DNA for the CDR3 is TGTGCCAGCAGTACGGACAGGGCCGGAAACACCATATATTTT. Amino acids: CASSTDRAGNTIYF.

V usage is TRBV7-3 and J usage is TRBJ2-5; D may be TRBD1 (5 bases). Germline CDR1 and CDR2: SGHTA and FQGTGA. The CDR3 has 18 residues. The germline V and J ends were trimmed by 5 bases and 1 base, with 23 bases remaining between them. The DNA for the CDR3 is TGTGCCAGCAGCCACATCGGACAAACTCTGGAGATCCAAGAGACCCAGTACTTC. It specifies CASSHIGQTLEIQETQYF.

This chain links TRBV7-3 with TRBJ2-1, with 7 bases aligning to TRBD2. Germline values: CDR1 SGHTA, CDR2 FQGTGA. With V trimmed by 2 bases and J by 9 bases, 7 bases remained unmatched. The CDR3 covers 14 residues. In nucleotides, the CDR3 is TGTGCCAGCAGCTTAGGAGGGAGGGCCGGTGAGCAGTTCTTC. The encoded protein is CASSLGGRAGEQFF.

The chain links TRBV5-8 to TRBJ2-7, with D perhaps TRBD2 (6 bases). The CDR3 is 13 amino acids. Trimming took 3 bases from V and 3 from J, leaving 10 bases between them. The germline V gene has CDR1 SGHTS and CDR2 YDEGEE. The CDR3 bases are TGTGCCAGCAGCTCCGGAGGGGACTACGAGCAGTACTTC. Protein product: CASSSGGDYEQYF.

This clone was counted ten times or more. The rearrangement uses TRBV12-5 and TRBJ1-5; D is perhaps TRBD1 (6 bases). The CDR3 is 14 amino acids. CDR1 is LGHNT, CDR2 FRNRAP, per germline. Trimming took off 5 bases at V and 5 bases at J, with 13 bases between the two ends. CDR3 coding DNA: TGTGCTAGTGGTCCGGGACACGCCGATCAGCCCCAGCATTTT. This translates into CASGPGHADQPQHF.

The CDR3 DNA reads TGTGCCAGTGCCGGGGGTATCCAAAACATTCAGTACTTC. It codes for CASAGGIQNIQYF. This chain joins TRBV19 and TRBJ2-4; D perhaps matches TRBD2 (6 bases). The CDR3 contains 13 residues. Germline CDR1 and CDR2: LNHDA and SQIVND (reference sequence). Trimming removed 8 bases at V and 5 bases at J, with 13 bases between.

This clone has just one count. V and J are TRBV5-4 and TRBJ2-1; weak D call: TRBD2 (5 bases). This CDR3 has 15 residues. Trimming stripped 5 bases from V and 13 bases from J, with 25 bases between. Germline CDR1 reads SGHNT; CDR2 reads YYREEE (reference sequence). The CDR3 protein is CASRQKAEGSGGQFF. CDR3 nucleotide sequence: TGTGCCAGCAGACAAAAAGCTGAAGGCTCAGGAGGACAGTTCTTC.

J is TRBJ2-5 and V is TRBV7-3, with a weak D call TRBD2 (5 bases). CDR1 is SGHTA, CDR2 FQGTGA, per germline. This CDR3 contains 13 residues. Trimming stripped 0 bases from V and 4 bases from J, with 6 bases between. For the CDR3, the DNA is TGTGCCAGCAGCTTAACTGGAGGAGAGACCCAGTACTTC. Translation: CASSLTGGETQYF.

The V and J genes are TRBV12-5 and TRBJ2-7, with 8 bases fitting TRBD2. The CDR3 spans 13 residues. V was pared by 6 bases and J by 4 bases, with 5 bases of the junction left unmatched. Per germline, CDR1 LGHNT and CDR2 FRNRAP. The CDR3 here is CASGVLAGYEQYF. The DNA of the CDR3 is TGTGCTAGTGGGGTCCTAGCGGGTTACGAGCAGTACTTC.

This sequence joins TRBV4-3 and TRBJ1-6, with D possibly TRBD1 on 5 matching bases. Germline V gene sequence: CDR1 LGHNA, CDR2 YSLEER. V lost 0 bases and J lost 11, with 8 bases in between. The CDR3 loop spans 13 amino acids. The CDR3 loop reads CASSQERGTPLHF. The CDR3 DNA reads TGCGCCAGCAGCCAAGAAAGGGGTACACCCCTCCACTTT.

This clone came up once. The chain is built from TRBV6-5 and TRBJ2-7; TRBD2 is a possible D gene (6 bases). This CDR3 region has 14 residues. Germline V lookup: CDR1 MNHEY, CDR2 SVGAGI. With 8 bases removed from V and 0 bases from J, the gap between germline ends came to 14 bases. The CDR3 sequence is CASARDLTSYEQYF. DNA for the CDR3: TGTGCCAGCGCCCGGGACTTAACCTCCTACGAGCAGTACTTC.

This chain connects TRBV9 to TRBJ1-3, with 8 bases lining up with TRBD1. There are 14 residues in the CDR3. V lost 0 bases and J lost 4; bases outside the gene matches: 0. The germline V gene encodes CDR1 SGDLS and CDR2 YYNGEE. CDR3 in DNA: TGTGCCAGCAGCGTAGACAGGGGGGGAAACACCATATATTTT. Its protein is CASSVDRGGNTIYF.

This chain connects TRBV3-1 (or the pseudogene TRBV3-2) to TRBJ2-2, with D possibly TRBD2 on 6 matching bases. The germline V gene encodes CDR1 LGHDT and CDR2 YNNKEL (reference sequence). Trimming stripped 1 base from V and 7 bases from J, with 13 bases between. The CDR3 runs to 15 residues. CDR3 DNA: TGTGCCAGCAGCCAAGTGGAGGGTACCTACGGGGAGCTGTTTTTT. Translated: CASSQVEGTYGELFF.

J is TRBJ2-3 and V is TRBV6-5; D not certain. CDR1 is MNHEY, CDR2 SVGAGI, per germline. CDR3 length: 15 amino acids. V shed 6 bases and J shed 1 base, with 14 bases lying between them. The CDR3 sequence is CASSPIYTRTDTQYF. The CDR3 DNA reads TGTGCCAGCAGCCCCATATACACGCGCACAGATACGCAGTATTTT.

This chain connects TRBV7-6 to TRBJ2-3, with a possible D match to TRBD2 (6 bases). V was cut by 3 bases and J by 1 base, with 14 bases left in between. This CDR3 region has 16 residues. Germline CDR1 SGHVS, CDR2 FNYEAQ. CDR3 DNA: TGTGCCAGCAGCTTTATGGGGCGCGGGGGCACAGATACGCAGTATTTT. The encoded protein is CASSFMGRGGTDTQYF.

The V call is TRBV10-3, the J call TRBJ1-1; a weak D match, TRBD1 (5 bases). V dropped 3 bases and J dropped 5 bases, with 16 bases sitting between them. There are 15 residues in the CDR3. CDR1 ENHRY and CDR2 SYGVKD come from the germline V gene. The CDR3 DNA reads as TGTGCCATCAGTGAAAATACAGGAAGGGATACTGAAGCTTTCTTT. As protein: CAISENTGRDTEAFF.